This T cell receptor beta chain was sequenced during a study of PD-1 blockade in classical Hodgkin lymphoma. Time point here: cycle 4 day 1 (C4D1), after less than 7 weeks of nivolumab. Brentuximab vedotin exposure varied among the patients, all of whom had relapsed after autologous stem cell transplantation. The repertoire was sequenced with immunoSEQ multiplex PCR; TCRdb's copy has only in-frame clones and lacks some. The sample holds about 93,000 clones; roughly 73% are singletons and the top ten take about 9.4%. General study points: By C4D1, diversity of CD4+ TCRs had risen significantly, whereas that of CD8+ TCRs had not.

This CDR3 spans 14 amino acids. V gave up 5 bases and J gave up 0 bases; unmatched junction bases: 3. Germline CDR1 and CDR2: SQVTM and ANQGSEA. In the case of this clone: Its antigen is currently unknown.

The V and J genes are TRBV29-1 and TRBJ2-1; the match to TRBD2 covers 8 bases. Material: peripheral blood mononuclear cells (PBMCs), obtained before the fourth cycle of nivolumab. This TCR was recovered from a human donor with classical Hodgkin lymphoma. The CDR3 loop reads CSVSGGSSYNEQFF. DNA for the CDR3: TGCAGCGTTAGCGGGGGAAGCTCCTACAATGAGCAGTTCTTC.